This TCR beta chain was obtained from a study of blood T cell repertoires in COVID-19. Study-wide background: PBMCs, B-cell-depleted T cells, or T cells were the source of the cDNA or gDNA that made up the material.

Authors' processing steps: How many nucleated cells were present was estimated from reference gene primer amplification. The assay was immunoSEQ multiplex PCR, and TCRdb's table has in-frame clones only and misses some. V and J calls and clone size are those listed in that table; D and trimming were worked out from the DNA. The sample records 300,000 to 350,000 clones, about 89% being singletons. Germline assignment: CDR1 SEHNR and CDR2 FQNEAQ (reference sequence). V was clipped by 5 bases and J by 2 bases, with 19 bases between them. CDR3 length: 16 amino acids. The TCR comes from a woman in her 50s with COVID-19, enrolled during active disease. Sequencing was performed on peripheral blood. The chain links TRBV7-9 to TRBJ2-7, with D possibly TRBD1 on 6 matching bases. In DNA form, the CDR3 reads TGTGCCAGCAGCGGGCCCCGCGGACAGAAAACCTACGAGCAGTACTTC. Encoded protein: CASSGPRGQKTYEQYF.